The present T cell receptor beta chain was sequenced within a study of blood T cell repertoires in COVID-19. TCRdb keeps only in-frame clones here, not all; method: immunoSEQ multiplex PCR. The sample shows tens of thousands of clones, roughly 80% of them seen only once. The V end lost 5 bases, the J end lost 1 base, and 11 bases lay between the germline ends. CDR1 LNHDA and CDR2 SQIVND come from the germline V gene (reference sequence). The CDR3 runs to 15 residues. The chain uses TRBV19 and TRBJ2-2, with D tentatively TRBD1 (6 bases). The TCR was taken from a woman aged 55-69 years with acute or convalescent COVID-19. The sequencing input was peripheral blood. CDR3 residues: CASSPTGMNTGELFF. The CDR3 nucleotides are TGTGCCAGTAGTCCTACAGGGATGAACACCGGGGAGCTGTTTTTT.